The 21 T cell receptor beta chains reported below all come from one sample, sequenced in a study of blood T cell repertoires in COVID-19. Some clones are missing from TCRdb's copy, which holds only in-frame ones; the method was immunoSEQ multiplex PCR. The repertoire holds around 150,000 clones, with around 82% as singletons. Sequencing input: peripheral blood. The receptors originated from a man between 60 and 75 years old with acute or convalescent COVID-19.

J is TRBJ1-2 and V is TRBV15; 7 bases match TRBD1. Germline V gives CDR1 LNHNV, CDR2 YYDKDF (reference sequence). This CDR3 is built from 17 residues. The trim removed 3 bases at V and 4 bases at J, leaving 14 bases unmatched. The CDR3 is CATSRGYGTGDSYGYTF. In DNA, the CDR3 is TGTGCCACCAGCAGGGGATATGGAACAGGGGATAGCTATGGCTACACCTTC.

The gene calls are TRBV6-6 and TRBJ1-2; 7 bases are shared with TRBD1. This CDR3 is built from 13 residues. J gave up 4 bases and V 6 bases, and 5 bases lay outside the gene matches. The germline gives CDR1 MNHNY, CDR2 SVGAGI (reference sequence). The CDR3 loop is CASSPQGTYGYTF. CDR3 bases: TGTGCCAGCAGCCCACAGGGGACCTATGGCTACACCTTC.

This chain joins TRBV4-2 and TRBJ2-1, with D perhaps matching TRBD2 (5 bases). This CDR3 is built from 14 residues. Trimming left V 3 bases short and J 0 bases short, with 6 bases between. Germline lookup yields CDR1 LGHNA and CDR2 YNFKEQ. CDR3 coding DNA: TGTGCCAGCAGCCAGGGGAGCTCCTACAATGAGCAGTTCTTC. Its translation: CASSQGSSYNEQFF.

This sequence joins TRBV5-1 and TRBJ2-1; TRBD2 matches 13 bases. V shed 4 bases, J shed 5 bases, and the junction held 9 bases outside the gene matches. The CDR3 is 17 amino acids. Germline V gene sequence: CDR1 SGHRS, CDR2 YFSETQ. The CDR3 here is CASSVGTSGKTDNEQFF. The CDR3 nucleotides read TGCGCCAGCAGCGTAGGGACTAGCGGGAAAACCGACAATGAGCAGTTCTTC.

The chain links TRBV5-4 to TRBJ2-2; 9 bases line up with TRBD2. V was clipped by 1 base and J by 3 bases; unmatched bases: 7. CDR3 length: 17 residues. CDR1 SGHNT and CDR2 YYREEE come from the germline V gene (reference sequence). This CDR3 is CASSLRALAGDTGELFF. The CDR3 region has the DNA TGTGCCAGCAGCTTGAGGGCATTAGCGGGAGACACCGGGGAGCTGTTTTTT.

The rearrangement links TRBV11-3 to TRBJ1-3; D is uncertain. CDR1 is SGHNT and CDR2 is YENEEA in the germline V gene. The CDR3 sequence is 15 residues long. V lost 5 bases and J lost 0, with 11 bases in between. For the CDR3, the DNA is TGTGCCAGCAGCCCTAATTCGGGCTCTGGAAACACCATATATTTT. Its protein product is CASSPNSGSGNTIYF.

This chain joins TRBV5-1 and TRBJ2-2; D might be TRBD1 (5 bases). CDR3 size: 14 residues. Germline CDR1 reads SGHRS; CDR2 reads YFSETQ. V gave up 5 bases and J gave up 0 bases, with 8 bases separating them. Here the CDR3 reads CASRSDTNTGELFF. The CDR3 DNA is TGCGCCAGCAGGTCGGACACGAACACCGGGGAGCTGTTTTTT. The full variable domain, in which reference TRBV5-1 and TRBJ2-2 provide the parts outside the CDR3, is KAGVTQTPRYLIKTRGQQVTLSCSPISGHRSVSWYQQTPGQGLQFLFEYFSETQRNKGNFPGRFSGRQFSNSRSEMNVSTLELGDSALYLCASRSDTNTGELFFGEGSRLTVL.

The V gene is TRBV11-3, the J gene TRBJ2-5, with 8 nucleotides matching TRBD2. Germline V gives CDR1 SGHNT, CDR2 YENEEA. V shed 0 bases and J 4 bases; nucleotides not matched to a gene: 10. The CDR3 is 17 residues long. The CDR3 region has the DNA TGTGCCAGCAGCTTAGATGGACGGGAGGGCCTGCGAGAGACCCAGTACTTC. It codes for CASSLDGREGLRETQYF.

The chain has TRBV5-1 and TRBJ2-5, with TRBD2 matching over 8 bases. This CDR3 comprises 15 residues. CDR1 is SGHRS and CDR2 is YFSETQ in the germline V gene. After removal of 0 bases from V and 4 bases from J, the junction contained 5 bases not matched to a gene. This CDR3 reads CASSLDGREAETQYF. The CDR3 nucleotides are TGCGCCAGCAGCTTGGACGGGAGGGAAGCAGAGACCCAGTACTTC.

This chain uses TRBV21-1 with TRBJ2-3; the table's D call TRBD1 went unverified against the DNA. TRBV21-1 has pseudogene status. The length of the CDR3 is 16 residues. The CDR3: CASSVDREQITDTQYF. The CDR3 DNA reads as TGTGCCAGCAGCGTGGACAGGGAGCAGATCACAGATACGCAGTATTTT.

This clone has a handful of counts. The V call is TRBV7-8, the J call TRBJ2-3, with TRBD1 identical over 7 bases. There are 14 residues in the CDR3. Germline V lookup: CDR1 SGHVS, CDR2 FQNEAQ. Trimming removed 4 bases from V and 5 bases from J; junction bases left unmatched: 6. CDR3 sequence reads: CASSYWDSGDTQYF. As DNA, the CDR3 is TGTGCCAGCAGCTACTGGGACAGTGGAGATACGCAGTATTTT.

V gene TRBV19 combines with J gene TRBJ2-7, with D perhaps TRBD2 (6 bases). Germline values: CDR1 LNHDA, CDR2 SQIVND (reference sequence). V shed 4 bases and J shed 6 bases, with 10 bases lying between them. The CDR3 contains 12 residues. The CDR3 sequence: CASSTGGREQYF. The CDR3 nucleotides are TGTGCCAGTAGTACTGGAGGGCGCGAGCAGTACTTC. Complete variable domain (other parts from reference TRBV19 and TRBJ2-7): DGGITQSPKYLFRKEGQNVTLSCEQNLNHDAMYWYRQDPGQGLRLIYYSQIVNDFQKGDIAEGYSVSREKKESFPLTVTSAQKNPTAFYLCASSTGGREQYFGPGTRLTVT.

The chain has TRBV5-1 and TRBJ2-2, with 11 bases matching TRBD2. Germline V CDR1 and CDR2: SGHRS, YFSETQ. The CDR3 runs 17 residues. The junction had 4 bases not matched to a gene; V was cut back by 3 bases and J by 0 bases. In DNA form, the CDR3 reads TGCGCCAGCAGCTCGGGACTAGCGGCAGCGAACACCGGGGAGCTGTTTTTT. Protein sequence: CASSSGLAAANTGELFF. Variable domain in full (rest from reference TRBV5-1 and TRBJ2-2): KAGVTQTPRYLIKTRGQQVTLSCSPISGHRSVSWYQQTPGQGLQFLFEYFSETQRNKGNFPGRFSGRQFSNSRSEMNVSTLELGDSALYLCASSSGLAAANTGELFFGEGSRLTVL.

There are a few counts of this clone. The chain links TRBV27 to TRBJ2-7; unclear D gene. This CDR3 is built from 14 residues. The germline V and J ends were trimmed by 3 bases and 1 base, with 10 bases remaining between them. Germline loops: CDR1 MNHEY, CDR2 SMNVEV (reference sequence). Here the CDR3 reads CASSFSDLSYEQYF. The DNA of the CDR3 is TGTGCCAGCAGTTTCAGCGACCTATCCTACGAGCAGTACTTC.

V is TRBV5-6 and J is TRBJ1-2; D gene uncertain. This CDR3 region has 17 residues. V dropped 5 bases and J dropped 5 bases, with 25 bases sitting between them. CDR1 is SGHDT and CDR2 is YYEEEE in the germline V gene. This CDR3 reads CASSFGGFSISRYGYTF. CDR3 in DNA: TGTGCCAGCAGTTTTGGTGGTTTCTCAATTTCGCGTTATGGCTACACCTTC.

V and J are TRBV2 and TRBJ2-1; D perhaps matches TRBD2 (5 bases). Germline CDR1 reads SNHLY; CDR2 reads FYNNEI. V gave up 3 bases and J gave up 9 bases, with 9 bases separating them. There are 12 residues in the CDR3. This CDR3 is CASSERVSEQFF. DNA of the CDR3: TGTGCCAGCAGTGAGAGGGTTAGTGAGCAGTTCTTC.

This clone occurred a few times. V usage is TRBV3-1 (or the pseudogene TRBV3-2) and J usage is TRBJ2-3, with D uncertain. Trimming took off 1 base at V and 2 bases at J, with 7 bases between the two ends. Germline CDR1 reads LGHDT; CDR2 reads YNNKEL (reference sequence). There are 14 residues in the CDR3. The chain's CDR3 is CASSQGHFTDTQYF. In nucleotides, the CDR3 is TGTGCCAGCAGCCAAGGACACTTCACAGATACGCAGTATTTT.

The chain uses TRBV4-1 and TRBJ2-7; 10 positions agree with TRBD1. The CDR3 contains 16 residues. V was pared by 4 bases and J by 3 bases, with 9 bases of the junction left unmatched. Germline CDR1 reads MGHRA; CDR2 reads YSYEKL. DNA for the CDR3: TGCGCCAGCAGCCCCATCGCGACAGGGGGCAGCTACGAGCAGTACTTC. It codes for CASSPIATGGSYEQYF.

The chain carries TRBV5-1 and TRBJ1-2; 7 bases fit TRBD1. Germline values: CDR1 SGHRS, CDR2 YFSETQ. V trimming: 2 bases; J trimming: 6 bases; junction bases outside the gene matches: 7. The CDR3 has 14 amino acids. CDR3 bases: TGCGCCAGCAGCTTCAGGGGGGCCCCTGATGGCTACACCTTC. It is translated as CASSFRGAPDGYTF.

The rearrangement joins TRBV19 to TRBJ1-2; 9 positions agree with TRBD1. The CDR3 runs to 17 residues. Germline lookup yields CDR1 LNHDA and CDR2 SQIVND (reference sequence). Unmatched junction bases numbered 12, after V lost 7 bases and J lost 0 bases. The CDR3 protein is CASTLQTGGAANYGYTF. DNA of the CDR3: TGTGCCAGTACCCTCCAGACAGGGGGAGCCGCTAACTATGGCTACACCTTC.

The rearrangement joins TRBV18 to TRBJ2-1; 7 bases agree with TRBD2. The germline CDR1 and CDR2 sequences are KGHSH and LQKENI. J was trimmed by 3 bases and V by 2 bases; bases with no gene match: 10. CDR3 length equals 17 residues. CDR3 in DNA: TGTGCCAGCTCACCAAGGACTAGAAGAAAAGTCTACAATGAGCAGTTCTTC. It translates to CASSPRTRRKVYNEQFF.